These 30 T cell receptor beta chains share one sample of origin, sequenced in a study of blood T cell repertoires in COVID-19. The assay was immunoSEQ multiplex PCR, and TCRdb's table has in-frame clones only and misses some. This repertoire shows about 260,000 clones, about nine tenths found once; its top ten account for about 1.4%. The material sequenced was peripheral blood. These receptor sequences come from a woman between 40 and 50 years old who had recovered from COVID-19.

As regards this clone: Additional DNA sequences in this sample encode the identical CDR3. V and J are TRBV5-1 and TRBJ1-6; 7 bases are shared with TRBD1. Germline-derived CDR1 and CDR2 are SGHRS and YFSETQ. The CDR3 runs 15 residues. The ends lost 0 bases at V and 5 bases at J; junction bases unmatched: 2. The CDR3 loop is CASSLGGTDNSPLHF. The CDR3 DNA sequence: TGCGCCAGCAGCTTGGGAGGGACAGATAATTCACCCCTCCACTTT.

This clone was observed many times. The chain joins TRBV4-3 to TRBJ2-6; TRBD1 matches at 8 bases. J gave up 0 bases and V 0 bases, and 4 bases lay outside the gene matches. This CDR3 is 18 amino acids long. Germline lookup yields CDR1 LGHNA and CDR2 YSLEER. In DNA form, the CDR3 reads TGCGCCAGCAGCCAAGATGGGGACAGGCACTCTGGGGCCAACGTCCTGACTTTC. It codes for CASSQDGDRHSGANVLTF.

The V gene is TRBV3-1 (or the pseudogene TRBV3-2), the J gene TRBJ1-1; perhaps TRBD1 as D (5 bases). Trimming stripped 1 base from V and 9 bases from J, with 6 bases between. Per germline, CDR1 LGHDT and CDR2 YNNKEL (reference sequence). The CDR3 length is 11 residues. The CDR3 DNA is TGTGCCAGCAGCCAAGCAGGGAAAGCTTTCTTT. This encodes CASSQAGKAFF.

This clone has only one observation. CDR3 residues: CASSPGEGPSRETQYF. The DNA of the CDR3 is TGTGCCAGCAGCCCTGGGGAGGGGCCCTCCCGGGAGACCCAGTACTTC. The chain combines TRBV13 with TRBJ2-5, with TRBD2 matching over 7 bases. The trim removed 5 bases at V and 5 bases at J, leaving 14 bases unmatched. Germline values: CDR1 PRHDT, CDR2 FYEKMQ (reference sequence). The CDR3 is made up of 16 amino acids.

The chain employs TRBV5-8 and TRBJ2-6, with a possible D match to TRBD2 (7 bases). Looked up from germline, CDR1 is SGHTS and CDR2 is YDEGEE. Trimming stripped 4 bases from V and 15 bases from J, with 26 bases between. The CDR3 length is 16 residues. CDR3 loop: CASSRGDTLFVPSLTF. CDR3 DNA sequence: TGTGCCAGCAGCCGGGGGGACACCCTTTTTGTCCCTTCCCTGACTTTC.

The V and J genes are TRBV2 and TRBJ2-3; D is perhaps TRBD1 (5 bases). Per germline, CDR1 SNHLY and CDR2 FYNNEI. V lost 4 bases and J 0 bases, leaving 17 bases between the germline ends. The CDR3 is made up of 17 amino acids. The DNA of the CDR3 is TGTGCCAGCAGTGTGAGCAGGGTAGCTTTTAGCACAGATACGCAGTATTTT. Its protein is CASSVSRVAFSTDTQYF.

The V call is TRBV6-5, the J call TRBJ2-7; D may be TRBD2 (7 bases). Trimming pared 6 bases from V and 2 bases from J, leaving 14 bases between. The CDR3 loop spans 14 amino acids. Germline V CDR1 and CDR2: MNHEY, SVGAGI. The CDR3 sequence is CASRGGAHPYEQYF. CDR3 DNA sequence: TGTGCCAGCAGAGGGGGGGCGCATCCCTACGAGCAGTACTTC.

This chain joins TRBV5-4 and TRBJ2-1; weak D call: TRBD2 (5 bases). CDR3 size: 16 residues. Trimming pared 0 bases from V and 0 bases from J, leaving 10 bases between. Germline assignment: CDR1 SGHNT and CDR2 YYREEE (reference sequence). CDR3 amino acids: CASSLGPGSSYNEQFF. CDR3 nucleotide sequence: TGTGCCAGCAGCTTGGGGCCGGGAAGCTCCTACAATGAGCAGTTCTTC. Supplemented by reference TRBV5-4 and TRBJ2-1, the full variable domain reads ETGVTQSPTHLIKTRGQQVTLRCSSQSGHNTVSWYQQALGQGPQFIFQYYREEENGRGNFPPRFSGLQFPNYSSELNVNALELDDSALYLCASSLGPGSSYNEQFFGPGTRLTVL.

This clone was recorded only once. The chain employs TRBV14 and TRBJ2-1; 8 nucleotides agree with TRBD2. The ends lost 1 base at V and 4 bases at J; junction bases unmatched: 0. The CDR3 totals 14 residues. Germline assignment: CDR1 SGHDN and CDR2 FVKESK. The CDR3 spells CASSQAGGYNEQFF. Here the CDR3 DNA reads TGTGCCAGCAGCCAAGCGGGAGGGTACAATGAGCAGTTCTTC.

The chain uses TRBV6-5 and TRBJ1-1; D unclear. V was clipped by 6 bases and J by 0 bases, with 5 bases between them. The CDR3 totals 12 residues. Germline CDR1 and CDR2: MNHEY and SVGAGI. The CDR3 loop reads CASSRMNTEAFF. CDR3 sequence (DNA): TGTGCCAGCAGCAGAATGAACACTGAAGCTTTCTTT.

This clone was counted only a few times. The CDR3, as DNA: TGTGCCAGTAGTAGGCAGGTGAATGAAAAACTGTTTTTT. It specifies CASSRQVNEKLFF. This chain connects TRBV19 to TRBJ1-4, with D unresolved. Trimming shortened V by 4 bases and J by 5 bases, and 8 bases separated the two germline ends. This CDR3 is 13 amino acids long. CDR1 is LNHDA, CDR2 SQIVND, per germline (reference sequence).

This rearrangement joins TRBV5-1 to TRBJ1-2, with 7 bases aligning to TRBD1. Per germline, CDR1 SGHRS and CDR2 YFSETQ. This CDR3 contains 12 residues. The J segment lost 10 bases and the V segment lost 7 bases, leaving 10 bases of the junction unmatched. CDR3 DNA: TGCGCCAGCGCCGCCAACAGGGGCGTCTACACCTTC. The encoded protein is CASAANRGVYTF.

The V call is TRBV5-1, the J call TRBJ1-5; weak D call: TRBD1 (6 bases). CDR1 is SGHRS and CDR2 is YFSETQ in the germline V gene. CDR3 length: 16 amino acids. V lost 0 bases and J lost 6, with 16 bases in between. The CDR3 loop is CASSLEGHRVGQPQHF. In DNA, the CDR3 is TGCGCCAGCAGCTTGGAGGGGCACAGGGTCGGTCAGCCCCAGCATTTT. Full variable domain (rest looked up from reference TRBV5-1 and TRBJ1-5): KAGVTQTPRYLIKTRGQQVTLSCSPISGHRSVSWYQQTPGQGLQFLFEYFSETQRNKGNFPGRFSGRQFSNSRSEMNVSTLELGDSALYLCASSLEGHRVGQPQHFGDGTRLSIL.

The rearrangement links TRBV9 to TRBJ2-3; maybe TRBD1 (6 bases). CDR1 SGDLS and CDR2 YYNGEE come from the germline V gene. The length of the CDR3 is 15 residues. Deletions cut 0 bases from V and 2 bases from J, with 10 bases between. CDR3 sequence: CASSVGGGHTDTQYF. CDR3 DNA sequence: TGTGCCAGCAGCGTAGGTGGGGGACACACAGATACGCAGTATTTT.

The V gene is TRBV7-6, the J gene TRBJ1-2; the D gene is possibly TRBD1 (5 bases). The CDR3 spans 14 residues. Trimming took 0 bases from V and 8 from J, leaving 13 bases between them. The V gene's germline CDR1 is SGHVS and CDR2 FNYEAQ. The DNA of the CDR3 is TGTGCCAGCAGCTTAGCGGAGGGGATGCGGGGCTACACCTTC. It specifies CASSLAEGMRGYTF.

The chain has TRBV5-1 and TRBJ2-3, with 9 bases fitting TRBD2. The V gene end was trimmed by 5 bases and the J gene end by 0 bases; junction bases not matched to a gene: 4. The CDR3 totals 15 residues. CDR1 is SGHRS and CDR2 is YFSETQ in the germline V gene. In nucleotides, the CDR3 is TGCGCCAGCAGACGGACTAGCGTAAGCACAGATACGCAGTATTTT. It is translated as CASRRTSVSTDTQYF.

This clone showed up just once. The V and J genes are TRBV5-1 and TRBJ1-1; no clear D gene. With 4 bases removed from V and 5 bases from J, the gap between germline ends came to 15 bases. Germline CDR1 SGHRS, CDR2 YFSETQ. The CDR3 covers 14 residues. CDR3 coding DNA: TGCGCCAGCAGCCCACAGACGGTTCAGACTGAAGCTTTCTTT. The encoded protein is CASSPQTVQTEAFF.

This sequence joins TRBV7-8 and TRBJ2-1, with 7 bases matching TRBD2. Germline lookup yields CDR1 SGHVS and CDR2 FQNEAQ. The ends lost 4 bases at V and 8 bases at J; junction bases unmatched: 8. This CDR3 is 14 amino acids long. This chain's CDR3 is CASSSRTRWDEQFF. The CDR3 DNA reads as TGTGCCAGCAGCTCCCGGACTAGATGGGATGAGCAGTTCTTC.

A single count supports this clone. The chain couples TRBV5-1 to TRBJ2-1; D might be TRBD1 (5 bases). The germline V gene encodes CDR1 SGHRS and CDR2 YFSETQ. Deletions cut 1 base from V and 6 bases from J, with 14 bases between. The CDR3 is 15 residues long. CDR3 loop: CASSLRRQKANEQFF. In DNA form, the CDR3 reads TGCGCCAGCAGCTTGCGGCGACAGAAAGCCAATGAGCAGTTCTTC.

V is TRBV6-5 and J is TRBJ1-5, with D perhaps matching TRBD1 (5 bases). Trimming pared 10 bases from V and 2 bases from J, leaving 15 bases between. Germline CDR1 reads MNHEY; CDR2 reads SVGAGI. The CDR3 has 14 residues. CDR3 region: CATRRGDGNQPQHF. CDR3 sequence (DNA): TGTGCCACCCGCCGGGGGGATGGCAATCAGCCCCAGCATTTT.

The V and J genes are TRBV5-6 and TRBJ1-2; TRBD1 agrees at 8 bases. CDR1 SGHDT and CDR2 YYEEEE come from the germline V gene. The CDR3 runs to 13 residues. With V trimmed by 4 bases and J by 6 bases, 5 bases remained unmatched. CDR3 in DNA: TGTGCCAGCAGCAAAACAGGGGGGCATGGCTACACCTTC. Encoded protein: CASSKTGGHGYTF.

The CDR3 sequence: CASSSEGNQPQHF. The CDR3 DNA reads as TGCGCCAGCAGTTCGGAGGGGAATCAGCCCCAGCATTTT. V is TRBV5-1 and J is TRBJ1-5, with D possibly matching TRBD1 (5 bases). V shed 5 bases and J shed 4 bases, with 10 bases lying between them. CDR1 SGHRS and CDR2 YFSETQ come from the germline V gene. This CDR3 is 13 amino acids long.

The chain has TRBV21-1 and TRBJ2-7; the table's TRBD1 call for D was not verified on the DNA. TRBV21-1 is a pseudogene segment. The CDR3 loop spans 16 amino acids. Here the CDR3 DNA reads TGTGCCAGCCGGGACAGGGGTGAATTGTGCACCTACGAGCAGTACTTC. Translation gives CASRDRGELCTYEQYF.

The chain joins TRBV7-2 to TRBJ1-2, with TRBD1 matching 7 bases. This CDR3 is built from 14 residues. The germline V gene has CDR1 SGHTA and CDR2 FQGNSA. Trimming at V came to 1 base and at J to 4 bases, leaving 3 bases not matched to a gene. The CDR3: CASSLVGQTYGYTF. Written as DNA, the CDR3 is TGTGCCAGCAGCTTAGTGGGACAGACCTATGGCTACACCTTC.

The chain employs TRBV6-5 and TRBJ2-7; 9 bases fit TRBD1. V gave up 5 bases and J gave up 3 bases; unmatched junction bases: 8. The CDR3 is 15 amino acids. Germline assignment: CDR1 MNHEY and CDR2 SVGAGI. DNA of the CDR3: TGTGCCAGCAGTCCAGAACAGGGGGCGGACTACGAGCAGTACTTC. As protein: CASSPEQGADYEQYF.

The rearrangement links TRBV30 to TRBJ2-5; 12 positions agree with TRBD2. Germline CDR1 GTSNPN, CDR2 SVGIG (reference sequence). V lost 8 bases, J lost 5 bases, and 6 bases stayed unmatched. The CDR3 consists of 13 residues. The CDR3 DNA reads as TGTGCCCAAACTAGCGGGGGGTTGGAGACCCAGTACTTC. This gives the protein CAQTSGGLETQYF.

This clone was counted a single time. The chain joins TRBV6-6 to TRBJ2-5; 8 nucleotides match TRBD2. V was pared by 2 bases and J by 4 bases, with 9 bases of the junction left unmatched. The CDR3 sequence is 16 residues long. The germline V gene encodes CDR1 MNHNY and CDR2 SVGAGI (reference sequence). The DNA of the CDR3 is TGTGCCAGCAGTTACCCGGGGGGGGGCACGGGAGAGACCCAGTACTTC. This encodes CASSYPGGGTGETQYF.

Details on this clone: This same CDR3 is encoded by further DNA sequences in the sample. The CDR3 region has the DNA TGTGCCAGTAGGGGACAGGCTAACACTGAAGCTTTCTTT. It yields the protein CASRGQANTEAFF. The chain recombines TRBV19 with TRBJ1-1; 8 positions agree with TRBD1. Losses at the gene ends were 6 bases for V and 2 bases for J; bases not matched to a gene: 2. Germline V gives CDR1 LNHDA, CDR2 SQIVND (reference sequence). This CDR3 region has 13 residues.

The J gene is TRBJ1-5, the V gene TRBV7-9, with no clear D. The length of the CDR3 is 14 residues. Between the trimmed V and J ends, which lost 5 bases and 8 bases, there was a span of 16 bases. From germline, CDR1 is SEHNR and CDR2 FQNEAQ (reference sequence). The CDR3 protein is CASSALSYGEPQHF. CDR3 in DNA: TGTGCCAGCAGCGCGCTATCCTACGGTGAGCCCCAGCATTTT.

This chain uses TRBV7-9 with TRBJ2-2; D not certain. The germline gives CDR1 SEHNR, CDR2 FQNEAQ (reference sequence). Trimming left V 1 base short and J 6 bases short, with 6 bases between. This CDR3 spans 13 amino acids. The DNA of the CDR3 is TGTGCCAGCAGCTTAGTACTGTCCGGGGAGCTGTTTTTT. Protein sequence: CASSLVLSGELFF.